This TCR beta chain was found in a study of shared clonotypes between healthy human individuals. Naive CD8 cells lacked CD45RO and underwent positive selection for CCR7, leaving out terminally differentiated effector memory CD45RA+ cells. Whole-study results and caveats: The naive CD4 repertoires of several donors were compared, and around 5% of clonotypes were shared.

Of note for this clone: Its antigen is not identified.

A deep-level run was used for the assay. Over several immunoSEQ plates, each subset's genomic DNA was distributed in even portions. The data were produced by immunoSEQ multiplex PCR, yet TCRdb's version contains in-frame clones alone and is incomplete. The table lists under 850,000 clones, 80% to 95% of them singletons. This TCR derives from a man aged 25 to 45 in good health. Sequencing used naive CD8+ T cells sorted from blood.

The CDR3 DNA sequence: TGTGCCAGCAGCCCGACAGGGACACCTTCCTACGAGCAGTACTTC. It codes for CASSPTGTPSYEQYF. The chain combines TRBV11-2 with TRBJ2-7; 7 bases are shared with TRBD1. Germline V gives CDR1 SGHAT, CDR2 FQNNGV. J gave up 1 base and V 5 bases, and 8 bases lay outside the gene matches. The CDR3 has 15 amino acids.